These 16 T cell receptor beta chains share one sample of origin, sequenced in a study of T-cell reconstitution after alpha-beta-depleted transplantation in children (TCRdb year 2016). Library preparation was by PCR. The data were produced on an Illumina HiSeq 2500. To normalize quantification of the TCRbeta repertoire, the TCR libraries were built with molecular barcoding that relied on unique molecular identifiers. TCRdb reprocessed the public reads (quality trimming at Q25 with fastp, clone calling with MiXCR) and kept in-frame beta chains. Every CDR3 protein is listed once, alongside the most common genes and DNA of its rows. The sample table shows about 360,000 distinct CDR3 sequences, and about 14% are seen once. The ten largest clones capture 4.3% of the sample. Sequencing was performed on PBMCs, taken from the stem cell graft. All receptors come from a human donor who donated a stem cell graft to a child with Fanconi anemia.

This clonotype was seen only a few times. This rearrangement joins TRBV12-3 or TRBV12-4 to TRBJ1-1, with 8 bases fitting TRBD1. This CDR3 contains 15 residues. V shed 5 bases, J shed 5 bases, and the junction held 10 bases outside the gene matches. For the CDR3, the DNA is TGTGCCAGCAGTCTTGGGACAGGTGGAGAGACTGAAGCTTTCTTT. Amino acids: CASSLGTGGETEAFF.

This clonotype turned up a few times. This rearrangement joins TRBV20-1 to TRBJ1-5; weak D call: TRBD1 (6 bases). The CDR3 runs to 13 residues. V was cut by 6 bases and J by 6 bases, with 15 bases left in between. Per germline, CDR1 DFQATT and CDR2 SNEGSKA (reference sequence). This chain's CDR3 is CSAENREGQPQHF. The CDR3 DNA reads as TGCAGTGCCGAAAACAGGGAAGGTCAGCCCCAGCATTTT.

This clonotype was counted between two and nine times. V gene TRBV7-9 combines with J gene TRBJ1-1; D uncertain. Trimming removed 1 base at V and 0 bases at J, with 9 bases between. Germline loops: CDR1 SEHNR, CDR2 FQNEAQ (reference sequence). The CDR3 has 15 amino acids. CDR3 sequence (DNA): TGTGCCAGCAGCTTAGTTGAGGCCCTGAACACTGAAGCTTTCTTT. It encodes CASSLVEALNTEAFF.

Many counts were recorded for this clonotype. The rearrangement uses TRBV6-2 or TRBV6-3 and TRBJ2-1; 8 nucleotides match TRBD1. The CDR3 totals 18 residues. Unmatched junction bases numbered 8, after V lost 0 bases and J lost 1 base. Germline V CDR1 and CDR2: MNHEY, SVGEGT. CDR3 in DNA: TGTGCCAGCAGTTACTCTATGGACAGGGCTATATCCTACAATGAGCAGTTCTTC. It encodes CASSYSMDRAISYNEQFF.

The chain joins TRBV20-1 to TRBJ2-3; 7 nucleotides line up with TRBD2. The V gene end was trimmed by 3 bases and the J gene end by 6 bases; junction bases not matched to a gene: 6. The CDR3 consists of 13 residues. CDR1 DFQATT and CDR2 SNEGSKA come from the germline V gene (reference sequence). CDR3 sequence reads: CSASNTGGDTQYF. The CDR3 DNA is TGCAGTGCTAGCAATACCGGGGGGGATACGCAGTATTTT.

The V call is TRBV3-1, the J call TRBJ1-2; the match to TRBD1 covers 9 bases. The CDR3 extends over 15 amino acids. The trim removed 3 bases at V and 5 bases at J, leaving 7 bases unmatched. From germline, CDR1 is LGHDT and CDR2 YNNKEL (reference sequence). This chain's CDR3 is CASSHSGTGRYGYTF. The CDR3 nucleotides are TGTGCCAGCAGCCACTCCGGGACAGGGAGGTATGGCTACACCTTC.

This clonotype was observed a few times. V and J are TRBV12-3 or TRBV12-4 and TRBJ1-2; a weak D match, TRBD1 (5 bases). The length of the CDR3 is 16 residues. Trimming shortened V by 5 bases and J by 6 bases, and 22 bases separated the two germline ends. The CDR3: CASSLTGGHRMDGYTF. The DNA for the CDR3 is TGTGCCAGCAGTCTGACGGGAGGACACCGTATGGATGGCTACACCTTC.

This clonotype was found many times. The CDR3 loop reads CASSLVGSEQYF. DNA of the CDR3: TGCGCCAGCAGCTTGGTAGGAAGCGAGCAGTACTTC. The V call is TRBV5-1, the J call TRBJ2-7, with D unclear. Germline V gene data show CDR1 as SGHRS and CDR2 as YFSETQ. The CDR3 totals 12 residues. Trimming removed 0 bases at V and 6 bases at J, with 7 bases between.

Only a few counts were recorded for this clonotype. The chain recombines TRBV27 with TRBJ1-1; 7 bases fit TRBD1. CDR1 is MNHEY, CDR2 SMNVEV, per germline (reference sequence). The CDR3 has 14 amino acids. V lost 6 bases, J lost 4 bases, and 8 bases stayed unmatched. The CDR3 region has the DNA TGTGCCAGCAGCCTACAGGGGTCCCTCACTGAAGCTTTCTTT. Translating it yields CASSLQGSLTEAFF.

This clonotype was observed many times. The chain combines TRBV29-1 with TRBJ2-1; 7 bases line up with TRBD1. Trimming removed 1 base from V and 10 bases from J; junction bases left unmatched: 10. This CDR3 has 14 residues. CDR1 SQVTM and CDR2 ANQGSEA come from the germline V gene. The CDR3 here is CSVEGASSGQEQFF. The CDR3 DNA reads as TGCAGCGTTGAAGGAGCGAGTTCGGGACAGGAGCAGTTCTTC.

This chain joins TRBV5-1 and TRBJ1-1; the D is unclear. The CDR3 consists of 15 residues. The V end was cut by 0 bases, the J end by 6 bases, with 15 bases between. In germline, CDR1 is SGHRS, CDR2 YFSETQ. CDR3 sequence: CASSLVAAFGAEAFF. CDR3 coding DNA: TGCGCCAGCAGCTTGGTGGCGGCGTTTGGGGCTGAAGCTTTCTTT.

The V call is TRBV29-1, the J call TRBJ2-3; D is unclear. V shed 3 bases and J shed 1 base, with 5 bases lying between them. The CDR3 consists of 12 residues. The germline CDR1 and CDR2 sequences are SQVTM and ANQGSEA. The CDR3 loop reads CSVEYGTDTQYF. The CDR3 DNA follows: TGCAGCGTTGAGTACGGCACAGATACGCAGTATTTT.

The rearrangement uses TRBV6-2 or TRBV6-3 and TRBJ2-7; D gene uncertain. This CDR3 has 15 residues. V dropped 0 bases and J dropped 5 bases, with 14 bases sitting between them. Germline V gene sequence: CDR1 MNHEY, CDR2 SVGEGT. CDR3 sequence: CASSYSILSGNEQYF. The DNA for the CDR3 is TGTGCCAGCAGTTACTCGATTCTCTCAGGCAACGAGCAGTACTTC.

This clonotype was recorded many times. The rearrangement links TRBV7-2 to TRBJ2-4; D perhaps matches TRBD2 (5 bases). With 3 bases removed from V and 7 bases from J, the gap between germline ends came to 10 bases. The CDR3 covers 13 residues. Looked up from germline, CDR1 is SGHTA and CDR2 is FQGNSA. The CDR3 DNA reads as TGTGCCAGCAGCTTGACCGGGGTTAACATTCAGTACTTC. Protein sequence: CASSLTGVNIQYF.

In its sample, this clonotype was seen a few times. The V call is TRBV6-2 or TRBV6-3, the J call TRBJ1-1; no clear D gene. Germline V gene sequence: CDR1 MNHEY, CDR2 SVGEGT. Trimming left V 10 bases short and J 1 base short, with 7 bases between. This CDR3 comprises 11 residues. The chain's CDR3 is CATAENTEAFF. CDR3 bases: TGTGCCACTGCAGAGAACACTGAAGCTTTCTTT.

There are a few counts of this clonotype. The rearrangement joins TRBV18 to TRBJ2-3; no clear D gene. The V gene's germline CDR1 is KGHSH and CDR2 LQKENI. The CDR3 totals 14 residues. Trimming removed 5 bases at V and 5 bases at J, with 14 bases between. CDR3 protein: CASSKSGLGDTQYF. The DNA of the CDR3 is TGTGCCAGCTCAAAGTCGGGCCTCGGAGATACGCAGTATTTT.